This TCR beta chain was retrieved from a study of cytomegalovirus exposure and HLA in healthy donors. Worth noting for this clone: The antigen remains undetermined.

Profiled with immunoSEQ multiplex PCR; TCRdb holds only in-frame clones, not every one. The data show 92,000 or so clones, with 96% seen just once and 0.78% held by the top ten. Trimming stripped 4 bases from V and 0 bases from J, with 13 bases between. Per germline, CDR1 SQVTM and CDR2 ANQGSEA. The length of the CDR3 is 14 residues. Study-wide points: Later, an analysis found that TCR clusters from the first cohort tended to co-occur in the 95 to 150 validation repertoires. The listing of 150 or so TCR beta chains classed them as cytomegalovirus-associated. Generally TCR sequences proved uncommon, though certain public TCRs appeared in numerous donors.

V gene TRBV29-1 combines with J gene TRBJ2-7; no clear D gene. The sequenced sample consisted of PBMCs. The TCR comes from a man younger than 30 in good health and CMV-seronegative. The CDR3 DNA is TGCAGCGTTGTCGAGTATGCTGACTCCTACGAGCAGTACTTC. Protein product: CSVVEYADSYEQYF.